This is a list of T cell receptor beta chains from one sample in a study of CXCR3-negative and CXCR3-positive naive CD8 T cells. TCRdb re-called the 5' RACE reads and shows each CDR3 protein once, DNA omitted. The sample is made up of around 65,000 distinct CDR3 sequences, and the top ten hold under 0.8% of it. The source material was naive CXCR3+ CD8+ T cells from blood. These receptors all come from a human donor in good health. Some clones in this sample may be carry-over from other donors' samples. Both conserved end residues are part of each CDR3.

>TRBV12-3/TRBV12-4|TRBJ2-3
CASSFLDSTDTQYF
>TRBV6-6|TRBJ2-7
CASSPTGVYEQYF
>TRBV12-3/TRBV12-4|TRBJ1-1
CASSLNGPGAFF
>TRBV5-1|TRBJ2-2
CASSLIPNVDTGELFF
>TRBV6-4|TRBJ1-2
CASSPSWGGLQNYGYTF
>TRBV23-1|TRBJ2-1
CASSQQGQNNEQFF
>TRBV5-6|TRBJ2-3
CASTLGGTSLYF
>TRBV6-6|TRBJ2-5
CASSIQGTETQYF
>TRBV20-1|TRBJ1-1
CSATEVMNTEAFF
>TRBV5-1|TRBJ1-1
CASSFTGDTEAFF
>TRBV4-3|TRBJ2-7
CASSQDWEGAREQYF
>TRBV28|TRBJ1-5
CASSLGQGAVGNQPQHF
>TRBV21-1|TRBJ2-7
CASSEGHSAYEQYF
>TRBV27|TRBJ2-1
CASSSKLAGGPAYNEQFF
>TRBV4-1|TRBJ1-2
CASSQNAGVNYGYTF
>TRBV4-3|TRBJ2-7
CASSQDILQGSSYEQYF
>TRBV10-3|TRBJ2-7
CAANSGGSYEQYF
>TRBV20-1|TRBJ1-5
CSARDSAGTYSNQPQHF
>TRBV4-3|TRBJ2-5
CASSHARDKPYQETQYF
>TRBV6-5|TRBJ2-1
CASSSGQGRNEQFF
>TRBV7-6|TRBJ2-4
CASSPGGAENIQYF
>TRBV12-3/TRBV12-4|TRBJ2-1
CASSLRDWASGALHNEQFF
>TRBV23-1|TRBJ1-4
CASSQSMGQINEKLFF
>TRBV6-2/TRBV6-3|TRBJ2-5
CASKGGTGVDQETQYF
>TRBV4-2|TRBJ2-7
CASSQALADSYEQYF
>TRBV7-9|TRBJ1-1
CASSLAPGQANTEAFF
>TRBV13|TRBJ2-3
CASSPGLRVDTQYF
>TRBV29-1|TRBJ2-1
CSVVTGQVEQFF
>TRBV11-2|TRBJ2-3
CASSLEAGGAFLDTQYF
>TRBV18|TRBJ2-7
CASSPWTSGGDEQYF
>TRBV29-1|TRBJ1-4
CSVRDRVPPFGEKLFF
>TRBV13|TRBJ2-1
CASRIAPGYNEQFF
>TRBV20-1|TRBJ1-4
CSAWPLAATNEKLFF
>TRBV15|TRBJ2-7
CATSRDSRRQGHSYEQYF
>TRBV29-1|TRBJ1-3
CSVPIQGQGGNTIYF
>TRBV9|TRBJ2-1
CASSVGGTSGVHEQFF
>TRBV5-1|TRBJ2-2
CASSEEGTSGNTGELFF
>TRBV29-1|TRBJ2-1
CSKSSYNEQFF
>TRBV28|TRBJ2-7
CASRAGHLSYEQYF
>TRBV20-1|TRBJ2-2
CSARDIVAGELFF
>TRBV6-5|TRBJ2-7
CASSYSRPDRGSEQYF
>TRBV13|TRBJ2-7
CASSLDGYEQYF
>TRBV7-9|TRBJ2-5
CASSPGGKVPETQYF